Sequencing of this T cell receptor beta chain was carried out in a study of T cell repertoires in cytomegalovirus infection. As for the study in general: CMV infection plus the matching HLA type was flagged by public TCR beta signatures.

This clonotype was seen ten or more times. The CDR3 is 15 residues long. Trimming took 5 bases from V and 4 from J; bases not matched to a gene: 3. TCRdb reanalysed the reads using MiXCR and keeps one entry per CDR3 protein. In the table there are approximately 240,000 distinct CDR3 sequences, 9% to 15% of which are singletons. What was sequenced was PBMCs. The V gene is TRBV12-3 or TRBV12-4, the J gene TRBJ2-2; 11 nucleotides align to TRBD2. The sequence came from a human donor in good health (CMV status not recorded). Some clones in this sample may be carry-over from other donors' samples. The CDR3 sequence is CASSQLAGVTGELFF. The CDR3 DNA sequence: TGTGCCAGCAGTCAACTAGCGGGGGTCACCGGGGAGCTGTTTTTT.